This T cell receptor (beta chain) was obtained from a study of T-cell reconstitution after alpha-beta-depleted transplantation in children. The length of the CDR3 is 15 residues. V lost 1 base and J lost 1; bases outside the gene matches: 4. Germline V CDR1 and CDR2: DFQATT, SNEGSKA (reference sequence). Unique molecular identifiers tagged the TCRbeta library. TCRdb re-called the PCR reads with MiXCR, one entry per CDR3 protein. The table lists fewer than 200,000 distinct CDR3 sequences, approximately 6.8% of them singletons. Here the sequenced sample was PBMCs from the stem cell graft donor, taken from the stem cell graft. This chain connects TRBV20-1 to TRBJ2-3; TRBD1 matches at 8 bases. This sequence originates from a human donor who donated a stem cell graft to a child with Wiskott-Aldrich syndrome. The CDR3 coding sequence is TGCAGTGCTAGAGCGGACAGGGAACGCACAGATACGCAGTATTTT. It yields the protein CSARADRERTDTQYF.